The clone carrying this T cell receptor (beta chain) was seen ten or more times. The target antigen is unknown. This entry comes from a study of identical twins. Study conclusions and caveats: Analyses of zero insertions could, in part, be confounded by invariant MAIT and iNKT cells. Twins' surplus sharing was weaker for beta out-of-frame sequences. It was cross-sectional statistical analysis, not following the same donors, that the conclusions relied on. Models, which agreed with sharing between unrelated individuals, nonetheless underestimated the out-of-frame TCR alpha sharing seen in monozygotic twins.

One entry per CDR3 protein results from TCRdb running MiXCR on the 5' RACE reads. Altogether hundreds of thousands of distinct CDR3 sequences are present, around 8.6% being singletons, with the ten largest covering around 0.98%. This CDR3 is built from 16 residues. The germline V and J ends were trimmed by 0 bases and 5 bases, with 13 bases remaining between them. Germline CDR1 and CDR2: LGHNA and YSLEER. This sample also belongs to another study, concerning yellow fever vaccine responses in identical twins.

This receptor was taken from a woman aged 18-30 years in good health. This chain connects TRBV4-3 to TRBJ1-4, with D uncertain. The sample consisted of PBMCs. The DNA of the CDR3 is TGCGCCAGCAGCCAAGATAGGCAGGTCACGAATGAAAAACTGTTTTTT. It encodes CASSQDRQVTNEKLFF.